Sequencing of this TCR beta chain was carried out in a study of blood T cell repertoires in COVID-19. About the research overall: Both acute and convalescent COVID-19 samples were obtained from the United States, Italy and Spain. From T cells, B-cell-depleted T cells, or PBMCs came the material, which was cDNA or gDNA.

Authors' data handling: The assay estimated nucleated cells by amplifying reference gene primers. Sequencing was performed with immunoSEQ multiplex PCR; in TCRdb, only in-frame clones are kept and a portion is missing. That table supplies the V and J calls and clone size; D and trimming were determined from the DNA. Among around 220,000 clones listed, 85% to 90% were seen once. The CDR3 is made up of 15 amino acids. Germline CDR1 LGHNA, CDR2 YSLEER. Trimming took 0 bases from V and 5 from J, leaving 14 bases between them. The receptor was isolated from a woman aged 50 to 60 with acute or convalescent COVID-19. Source material: peripheral blood. The chain joins TRBV4-3 to TRBJ2-7, with D maybe TRBD1 (6 bases). Here the CDR3 reads CASSQEVQGVNEQYF. The CDR3 DNA reads TGCGCCAGCAGCCAAGAAGTACAGGGTGTAAACGAGCAGTACTTC.